These 14 T cell receptor beta chains originate from one sample sequenced in a study of Graves' ophthalmopathy and Graves' hyperthyroidism. Amplified TCR beta CDR3 regions were obtained using RNA transcripts as template. The authors performed first-round RT-PCR with HTBI primers and then a second-round multiplex PCR. TCRdb re-called the multiplex PCR reads with MiXCR, one entry per CDR3 protein. This sample has 150,000 or so distinct CDR3 sequences, with under 45% found just once. Sequences were obtained from peripheral blood. These receptors all stem from a man aged 25 to 40 with Graves' ophthalmopathy.

This clonotype was observed at least ten times. The rearrangement joins TRBV20-1 to TRBJ2-7; TRBD2 agrees at 8 bases. CDR1 and CDR2 from the germline V gene are DFQATT and SNEGSKA (reference sequence). Trimming at V came to 3 bases and at J to 3 bases, leaving 7 bases not matched to a gene. This CDR3 has 14 residues. This CDR3 reads CSASLSSGFYEQYF. CDR3 nucleotides: TGCAGTGCTAGTCTCTCTAGCGGGTTCTACGAGCAGTACTTC.

This clonotype was seen many times. The rearrangement uses TRBV7-2 and TRBJ2-4; D remains ambiguous. V lost 3 bases, J lost 9 bases, and 9 bases lay in between. The CDR3 totals 12 residues. Germline lookup yields CDR1 SGHTA and CDR2 FQGNSA. This CDR3 reads CASSLDKGIQYF. In DNA form, the CDR3 reads TGTGCCAGCAGCTTGGATAAGGGCATTCAGTACTTC.

This clonotype was recorded at least ten times. One end of the junction varies from germline; a read error may be responsible. The chain recombines TRBV7-9 with TRBJ1-3; 9 bases line up with TRBD1. The CDR3 is made up of 12 amino acids. Germline lookup yields CDR1 SEHNR and CDR2 FQNEAQ (reference sequence). The CDR3 protein is CASSHLGTGSDF. Here the CDR3 DNA reads TGTGCCAGCAGCCATCTCGGGACAGGGTCGGATTTT.

This clonotype was seen ten or more times. The V gene is TRBV12-3 or TRBV12-4, the J gene TRBJ1-5, with D possibly matching TRBD1 (5 bases). V was trimmed by 4 bases and J by 4 bases, leaving 17 bases between them. CDR3 length equals 16 residues. In DNA form, the CDR3 reads TGTGCCAGCAGTTCCGATTGGGAGGGGAATAATCAGCCCCAGCATTTT. Translating gives CASSSDWEGNNQPQHF.

In this sample, this clonotype turned up many times. The V gene is TRBV4-1, the J gene TRBJ2-7, with 8 nucleotides matching TRBD1. Germline V CDR1 and CDR2: MGHRA, YSYEKL. CDR3 size: 16 residues. The J segment lost 3 bases and the V segment lost 6 bases, leaving 13 bases of the junction unmatched. The chain's CDR3 is CASRGHRDRTNYEQYF. In DNA form, the CDR3 reads TGCGCCAGCAGGGGACACCGGGACAGGACCAACTACGAGCAGTACTTC.

Remarks on this clonotype: Sequence at one end of the junction differs from germline and may be a read error. The chain recombines TRBV20-1 with TRBJ1-1, with D possibly TRBD1 on 6 matching bases. The CDR3 length is 11 residues. Germline V gene lookup returns CDR1 DFQATT and CDR2 SNEGSKA (reference sequence). The CDR3 sequence: CSAVQGTEAFF. As DNA, the CDR3 is TGCAGTGCAGTACAGGGTACTGAGGCTTTCTTT.

This clonotype was seen repeatedly, ten times or more. The CDR3 loop is CASSYGGHPNTEAFF. CDR3 in DNA: TGTGCCAGCAGTTATGGGGGCCACCCGAACACTGAAGCTTTCTTT. The chain couples TRBV6-2 or TRBV6-3 to TRBJ1-1; D might be TRBD1 (6 bases). Trimming removed 3 bases from V and 1 base from J, with 12 bases in between. There are 15 residues in the CDR3. CDR1 is MNHEY and CDR2 is SVGEGT in the germline V gene.

In this sample, this clonotype turned up many times. This chain joins TRBV28 and TRBJ2-4, with 8 bases that match TRBD2. Trimming took 5 bases from V and 9 from J; bases not matched to a gene: 9. Per the germline V gene, CDR1 is MDHEN and CDR2 is SYDVKM. This CDR3 has 14 amino acids. The CDR3 sequence: CASSPGTRLGIQYF. CDR3 coding DNA: TGTGCCAGCAGTCCCGGGACTAGACTCGGCATTCAGTACTTC.

This clonotype was seen at least ten times. The junction departs from germline at one end; a sequencing error may be responsible. The rearrangement uses TRBV7-9 and TRBJ2-7; 11 nucleotides line up with TRBD2. CDR1 and CDR2 from the germline V gene are SEHNR and FQNEAQ (reference sequence). The CDR3 runs 15 residues. The CDR3 is CVSSVLLAGDYEQYF. The CDR3 DNA reads as TGTGTCAGCAGCGTTCTACTAGCGGGAGATTACGAGCAGTACTTC.

There are many counts of this clonotype. The chain recombines TRBV12-3 or TRBV12-4 with TRBJ2-5; D may be TRBD2 (6 bases). This CDR3 comprises 15 residues. The V gene lost 3 bases and the J gene lost 5 bases, with 16 bases spanning the gap. The CDR3 region is CASSFTSLSWETQYF. The CDR3 coding sequence is TGTGCCAGCAGTTTTACTAGCCTAAGTTGGGAGACCCAGTACTTC.

This clonotype was seen repeatedly, ten times or more. The rearrangement links TRBV6-5 to TRBJ2-5; maybe TRBD1 (6 bases). V shed 0 bases and J shed 5 bases, with 13 bases lying between them. The CDR3 loop spans 15 amino acids. In germline, CDR1 is MNHEY, CDR2 SVGAGI. Written as DNA, the CDR3 is TGTGCCAGCAGTTACTCGGAAAACAGGGAGGAGACCCAGTACTTC. It codes for CASSYSENREETQYF.

This clonotype was counted ten times or more. This chain uses TRBV6-2 or TRBV6-3 with TRBJ2-7; TRBD2 is a possible D gene (7 bases). Deletions cut 7 bases from V and 3 bases from J, with 16 bases between. CDR1 MNHEY and CDR2 SVGEGT come from the germline V gene. The CDR3 is 14 residues long. The CDR3 loop is CASTDLRGGYEQYF. CDR3 in DNA: TGTGCCAGCACGGATCTTAGGGGGGGCTACGAGCAGTACTTC.

This clonotype was seen many times. This chain uses TRBV28 with TRBJ1-3; D unclear. In germline, CDR1 is MDHEN, CDR2 SYDVKM. With 3 bases removed from V and 7 bases from J, the gap between germline ends came to 16 bases. The CDR3 contains 15 residues. The CDR3 DNA sequence: TGTGCCAGCAGTTTTGGAGGGTGGAACCCGAACACCATATATTTT. Encoded protein: CASSFGGWNPNTIYF.

The rearrangement joins TRBV19 to TRBJ2-7, with 15 bases that match TRBD2. There are 17 residues in the CDR3. V shed 5 bases and J 4 bases; nucleotides not matched to a gene: 9. Germline CDR1 LNHDA, CDR2 SQIVND (reference sequence). CDR3 loop: CASSPYGGTSGRYEQYF. In DNA form, the CDR3 reads TGTGCCAGTAGTCCTTATGGGGGGACTAGCGGGAGGTACGAGCAGTACTTC.